A single sample is the source of the 18 T cell receptor beta chains below, sequenced in a study of T cells in localized non-small cell lung cancer. Data came from immunoSEQ multiplex PCR; TCRdb stores just in-frame clones and leaves some out. The table shows some 78,000 clones, with 80% to 90% occurring only once. This specimen was peripheral blood, taken before any cancer treatment. These receptors were obtained from a man between 40 and 69 years old with stage I lung adenocarcinoma.

Written as DNA, the CDR3 is TGTGCCAGCAGTTTGGTTGGCGGCAATCAGCCCCAGCATTTT. Translated: CASSLVGGNQPQHF. This chain links TRBV27 with TRBJ1-5; D gene unclear. V dropped 3 bases and J dropped 2 bases, with 8 bases sitting between them. The CDR3 loop spans 14 amino acids. Per germline, CDR1 MNHEY and CDR2 SMNVEV (reference sequence).

This chain links TRBV27 with TRBJ2-2, with D unclear. Germline CDR1 is MNHEY and CDR2 is SMNVEV (reference sequence). The V gene lost 2 bases and the J gene lost 4 bases, with 8 bases spanning the gap. This CDR3 comprises 14 residues. CDR3 protein: CASSLTPITGELFF. For the CDR3, the DNA is TGTGCCAGCAGTTTAACTCCTATCACCGGGGAGCTGTTTTTT.

This clone was observed a few times. The V and J genes are TRBV7-9 and TRBJ1-1; D unclear. Germline lookup yields CDR1 SEHNR and CDR2 FQNEAQ (reference sequence). With 3 bases removed from V and 4 bases from J, the gap between germline ends came to 12 bases. The CDR3 sequence is 14 residues long. CDR3 DNA sequence: TGTGCCAGCAGCTTCCTCAATCGGGGCACTGAAGCTTTCTTT. Translation: CASSFLNRGTEAFF.

The chain links TRBV19 to TRBJ1-1; D call uncertain. V lost 5 bases to trimming and J lost 1 base, with 14 bases between them. The germline V gene has CDR1 LNHDA and CDR2 SQIVND (reference sequence). There are 15 residues in the CDR3. The CDR3 sequence is CASSSWTAANTEAFF. The DNA for the CDR3 is TGTGCCAGTAGTTCTTGGACTGCTGCGAACACTGAAGCTTTCTTT.

This rearrangement joins TRBV2 to TRBJ2-2; 9 nucleotides match TRBD1. Germline V CDR1 and CDR2: SNHLY, FYNNEI. Germline trimming cut 6 bases from V and 3 bases from J; bases unmatched to any gene: 17. CDR3 length: 19 amino acids. The DNA of the CDR3 is TGTGCCAGCAGAGTTCCGGGACAGGGAATCGTATTGGACACCGGGGAGCTGTTTTTT. It specifies CASRVPGQGIVLDTGELFF.

The chain joins TRBV5-4 to TRBJ2-6; D may correspond to TRBD1 or TRBD2 (5 bases each). Germline CDR1 and CDR2: SGHNT and YYREEE (reference sequence). The CDR3 has 18 amino acids. V lost 4 bases to trimming and J lost 1 base, with 18 bases between them. The CDR3 is CASSKDPGPESGANVLTF. CDR3 bases: TGTGCCAGCAGCAAAGATCCGGGACCGGAGTCTGGGGCCAACGTCCTGACTTTC.

V and J are TRBV10-2 and TRBJ2-7, with D unresolved. Germline loops: CDR1 WSHSY, CDR2 SAAADI. V gave up 5 bases and J gave up 2 bases, with 7 bases separating them. The CDR3 extends over 12 amino acids. CDR3 sequence: CASSQETYEQYF. CDR3 DNA sequence: TGCGCCAGCAGTCAGGAAACCTACGAGCAGTACTTC.

The gene calls are TRBV9 and TRBJ2-3; D uncertain. This CDR3 spans 15 amino acids. Germline CDR1 is SGDLS and CDR2 is YYNGEE. V gave up 0 bases and J gave up 4 bases, with 12 bases separating them. For the CDR3, the DNA is TGTGCCAGCAGCGTAGCGGGTATAGTGCCAGATACGCAGTATTTT. Encoded protein: CASSVAGIVPDTQYF. Filled out from reference TRBV9 and TRBJ2-3, the complete variable domain reads DSGVTQTPKHLITATGQRVTLRCSPRSGDLSVYWYQQSLDQGLQFLIQYYNGEERAKGNILERFSAQQFPDLHSELNLSSLELGDSALYFCASSVAGIVPDTQYFGPGTRLTVL.

This chain links TRBV7-2 with TRBJ1-1; D remains ambiguous. Trimming took 2 bases from V and 2 from J, leaving 6 bases between them. Per germline, CDR1 SGHTA and CDR2 FQGNSA. The CDR3 has 13 residues. The CDR3 DNA reads as TGTGCCAGCAGCTTAAAAATCAACACTGAAGCTTTCTTT. This codes for CASSLKINTEAFF.

The J gene is TRBJ1-1, the V gene TRBV10-3; D ambiguous. This CDR3 is 15 amino acids long. Trimming shortened V by 7 bases and J by 1 base, and 16 bases separated the two germline ends. CDR1 and CDR2 (germline): ENHRY, SYGVKD. The CDR3 sequence is CAITQSRQQNTEAFF. The CDR3 DNA follows: TGTGCCATCACTCAGAGCCGCCAACAGAACACTGAAGCTTTCTTT.

This clone was detected a few times. The chain uses TRBV5-1 and TRBJ1-2; 9 bases are shared with TRBD1. The CDR3 is made up of 15 amino acids. Germline assignment: CDR1 SGHRS and CDR2 YFSETQ. J lost 6 bases, V lost 5 bases, and 11 bases had no gene match. CDR3 loop: CASSPGTGIVDGYTF. As DNA, the CDR3 is TGCGCCAGCAGTCCCGGGACAGGGATTGTTGATGGCTACACCTTC.

This chain connects TRBV19 to TRBJ1-3, with a possible D match to TRBD1 (5 bases). The CDR3 has 15 residues. Trimming left V 3 bases short and J 0 bases short, with 9 bases between. Germline assignment: CDR1 LNHDA and CDR2 SQIVND (reference sequence). The CDR3 DNA follows: TGTGCCAGTAGTATGAGCGACAGCTCTGGAAACACCATATATTTT. Residues: CASSMSDSSGNTIYF.

The chain has TRBV6-6 and TRBJ1-6, with D uncertain. The CDR3 extends over 16 amino acids. With 6 bases removed from V and 0 bases from J, the gap between germline ends came to 12 bases. CDR1 MNHNY and CDR2 SVGAGI come from the germline V gene (reference sequence). CDR3 sequence: CASRGLISSYNSPLHF. The DNA for the CDR3 is TGTGCCAGCAGAGGACTCATTAGCTCCTATAATTCACCCCTCCACTTT.

This clone was picked up one time. The CDR3 region is CASSRTTGNTEAFF. CDR3 DNA sequence: TGTGCCAGCTCACGAACGACAGGGAACACTGAAGCTTTCTTT. This chain uses TRBV18 with TRBJ1-1; tentatively, D is TRBD1 (6 bases). The CDR3 has 14 amino acids. Germline V CDR1 and CDR2: KGHSH, LQKENI. V gave up 4 bases and J gave up 1 base, with 10 bases separating them.

The genes are TRBV10-1 and TRBJ2-5; D possibly corresponds to TRBD2 (5 bases). This CDR3 is built from 16 residues. Germline V CDR1 and CDR2: WNHNN, SYGVQD (reference sequence). The V and J ends lost 3 bases and 2 bases respectively, with 16 bases between them. CDR3 nucleotides: TGCGCCAGCAGTGAAATTTACGCTAGCAGACAAGAGACCCAGTACTTC. Translated: CASSEIYASRQETQYF.

J is TRBJ2-3 and V is TRBV25-1; TRBD1 might be the D (5 bases). Trimming cost V 3 bases and J 2 bases, with 12 bases left between them. This CDR3 region has 15 residues. The germline CDR1 and CDR2 sequences are MGHDK and SYGVNS. CDR3 loop: CASSEFTTDTDTQYF. Written as DNA, the CDR3 is TGTGCCAGCAGTGAGTTTACGACAGACACAGATACGCAGTATTTT. Looking up the rest from reference TRBV25-1 and TRBJ2-3 gives the full variable domain: EADIYQTPRYLVIGTGKKITLECSQTMGHDKMYWYQQDPGMELHLIHYSYGVNSTEKGDLSSESTVSRIRTEHFPLTLESARPSHTSQYLCASSEFTTDTDTQYFGPGTRLTVL.

The chain carries TRBV30 and TRBJ2-3; no reliable D call. Germline CDR1 GTSNPN, CDR2 SVGIG (reference sequence). The CDR3 consists of 11 residues. CDR3 coding DNA: TGTGTCAGGTCTCTCGGAGATACGCAGTATTTT. It specifies CVRSLGDTQYF.

The chain combines TRBV28 with TRBJ1-1; no firm D call. The germline V gene has CDR1 MDHEN and CDR2 SYDVKM. Trimming left V 8 bases short and J 0 bases short, with 16 bases between. The CDR3 has 15 amino acids. The CDR3: CASPPGKNMNTEAFF. The CDR3 bases are TGTGCCAGCCCTCCTGGAAAAAACATGAACACTGAAGCTTTCTTT.